The 30 T cell receptor beta chains below come from one sample, sequenced in a study of cytomegalovirus exposure and HLA in healthy donors. PCR was performed using 60 Vbeta and 13 Jbeta primers. Here immunoSEQ multiplex PCR was the method, and the copy in TCRdb shows in-frame clones only, minus some. In the table there are about 190,000 clones, 65% to 85% of which are singletons. The specimen was PBMCs. The receptors were sampled from a man in his fifties or sixties in good health and CMV-seronegative.

This clone was seen a few times. V and J are TRBV2 and TRBJ1-2, with 7 bases matching TRBD1. Trimming at V came to 1 base and at J to 8 bases, leaving 7 bases not matched to a gene. This CDR3 spans 14 amino acids. Germline-derived CDR1 and CDR2 are SNHLY and FYNNEI. CDR3 in amino acids: CASSEGGQAGGYTF. CDR3 coding DNA: TGTGCCAGCAGTGAAGGAGGACAGGCTGGAGGCTACACCTTC.

This chain joins TRBV6-1 and TRBJ2-1; D not certain. V was trimmed by 2 bases and J by 1 base, leaving 9 bases between them. CDR3 length equals 15 residues. Germline V gene sequence: CDR1 MNHNS, CDR2 SASEGT. The CDR3 region has the DNA TGTGCCAGCAGTGAAAGCCAGAGGTCCTACAATGAGCAGTTCTTC. Translating gives CASSESQRSYNEQFF.

V usage is TRBV5-1 and J usage is TRBJ1-1; D not certain. The CDR3 runs 12 residues. V lost 9 bases to trimming and J lost 6 bases, with 15 bases between them. The V gene's germline CDR1 is SGHRS and CDR2 YFSETQ. This CDR3 is CATWTSFPEAFF. DNA of the CDR3: TGCGCCACTTGGACTTCCTTCCCTGAAGCTTTCTTT.

This clone appeared a single time. The chain recombines TRBV2 with TRBJ2-3; the D gene is possibly TRBD2 (5 bases). V shed 2 bases and J shed 0 bases, with 9 bases lying between them. The CDR3 covers 15 residues. CDR1 is SNHLY and CDR2 is FYNNEI in the germline V gene. The CDR3 reads CASSERLASTDTQYF. The CDR3 DNA sequence: TGTGCCAGCAGTGAACGCTTAGCGAGCACAGATACGCAGTATTTT.

This chain links TRBV19 with TRBJ2-3, with D unclear. The V gene's germline CDR1 is LNHDA and CDR2 SQIVND (reference sequence). Trimming took off 5 bases at V and 10 bases at J, with 16 bases between the two ends. The CDR3 sequence is 13 residues long. This CDR3 reads CASSPSLVAPQYF. The CDR3 nucleotides read TGTGCCAGTAGTCCTAGTCTCGTGGCACCGCAGTATTTT.

The rearrangement uses TRBV28 and TRBJ2-7; D may be TRBD1 (5 bases). CDR3 size: 11 residues. Germline values: CDR1 MDHEN, CDR2 SYDVKM. Deletions cut 6 bases from V and 3 bases from J, with 6 bases between. CDR3 nucleotides: TGTGCCAGCAGACAGGACTACGAGCAGTACTTC. It encodes CASRQDYEQYF. The whole variable domain, filled in from reference TRBV28 and TRBJ2-7, reads DVKVTQSSRYLVKRTGEKVFLECVQDMDHENMFWYRQDPGLGLRLIYFSYDVKMKEKGDIPEGYSVSREKKERFSLILESASTNQTSMYLCASRQDYEQYFGPGTRLTVT.

This clone was detected once. J is TRBJ1-2 and V is TRBV14; possibly TRBD1 for D (6 bases). V lost 4 bases and J 7 bases, leaving 13 bases between the germline ends. Germline-derived CDR1 and CDR2 are SGHDN and FVKESK. The length of the CDR3 is 13 residues. The CDR3 protein is CASSPGGLFGYTF. The DNA of the CDR3 is TGTGCCAGCAGCCCGGGGGGGCTTTTTGGCTACACCTTC.

This clone has a single count. The chain has TRBV5-1 and TRBJ2-5; TRBD2 matches 10 bases. With the DNA end fitting TRBJ2-7 better, the J assignment may be wrong. Germline V gene sequence: CDR1 SGHRS, CDR2 YFSETQ. This CDR3 has 15 residues. The CDR3 region is CASSLALAGVYEQYF. The CDR3 DNA is TGCGCCAGCAGCTTGGCGCTAGCGGGGGTCTACGAGCAGTACTTC.

Comments on this clone: One end of the junction does not line up with germline, which may come from a read error. The chain links TRBV7-9 to TRBJ2-4; the match to TRBD1 covers 7 bases. Germline V gene sequence: CDR1 SEHNR, CDR2 FQNEAQ (reference sequence). This CDR3 spans 14 amino acids. CDR3 nucleotides: TGTTCCAGCAGCTTAGTTTCCAGGGGGTACATTCAGTACTTC. Protein product: CSSSLVSRGYIQYF.

The chain carries TRBV11-2 and TRBJ1-1, with no clear D. The V end was cut by 6 bases, the J end by 4 bases, with 6 bases between. Germline CDR1 reads SGHAT; CDR2 reads FQNNGV. This CDR3 has 11 residues. CDR3 nucleotides: TGTGCCAGCAGTCAGATCACTGAAGCTTTCTTT. Residues: CASSQITEAFF.

This clone showed up just a few times. V is TRBV6-5 and J is TRBJ2-1, with unresolved D. Trimming left V 6 bases short and J 0 bases short, with 12 bases between. Per germline, CDR1 MNHEY and CDR2 SVGAGI. The CDR3 has 15 residues. The CDR3 DNA reads TGTGCCAGCAGCCCCCGGCGGAGCTCCTACAATGAGCAGTTCTTC. Translation gives CASSPRRSSYNEQFF.

The chain joins TRBV9 to TRBJ2-1, with 14 bases fitting TRBD2. There are 17 residues in the CDR3. Germline trimming cut 4 bases from V and 3 bases from J; bases unmatched to any gene: 6. CDR1 and CDR2 from the germline V gene are SGDLS and YYNGEE. The CDR3 DNA follows: TGTGCCAGCAGCCCACGGACTAGCGGGGGGTACTACAATGAGCAGTTCTTC. Its translation: CASSPRTSGGYYNEQFF.

V usage is TRBV4-1 and J usage is TRBJ1-2; no clear D. Germline V lookup: CDR1 MGHRA, CDR2 YSYEKL. The CDR3 covers 15 residues. The germline V and J ends were trimmed by 0 bases and 6 bases, with 14 bases remaining between them. DNA for the CDR3: TGCGCCAGCAGCCAAGAGCAAGCGCCCAGACATGGCTACACCTTC. Its translation is CASSQEQAPRHGYTF.

A word on this clone: The germline gene is not matched at one end of the junction; a read error may be the cause. The CDR3 here is CNVEGGRGTDTQYF. In DNA form, the CDR3 reads TGCAACGTTGAAGGGGGCCGCGGCACAGATACGCAGTATTTT. The V gene is TRBV29-1, the J gene TRBJ2-3; 7 positions match TRBD1. Germline loops: CDR1 SQVTM, CDR2 ANQGSEA. There are 14 residues in the CDR3.

This clone turned up a few times. The same CDR3 can be traced to other DNA sequences in this sample. The chain links TRBV5-1 to TRBJ2-1; no reliable D call. The germline V gene encodes CDR1 SGHRS and CDR2 YFSETQ. V was cut by 2 bases and J by 8 bases, with 5 bases left in between. The CDR3 totals 11 residues. The CDR3 loop reads CASSFSDEQFF. CDR3 sequence (DNA): TGCGCCAGCAGCTTCAGCGATGAGCAGTTCTTC.

The chain recombines TRBV30 with TRBJ1-3; D remains unclear. The V end lost 2 bases, the J end lost 0 bases, and 8 bases lay between the germline ends. CDR3 length: 14 amino acids. Per germline, CDR1 GTSNPN and CDR2 SVGIG (reference sequence). The CDR3 spells CAWSLDYSGNTIYF. DNA of the CDR3: TGTGCCTGGAGTCTGGACTACTCTGGAAACACCATATATTTT.

This clone turned up a few times. CDR3 region: CASSKRGQTSSYNSPLHF. CDR3 in DNA: TGTGCCAGCAGCAAAAGGGGACAGACCAGCTCCTATAATTCACCCCTCCACTTT. The V call is TRBV21-1, the J call TRBJ1-6; TRBD1 is the table's D call and was not checked against the DNA. TRBV21-1 counts as a pseudogene. The CDR3 consists of 18 residues.

The CDR3 is CASSPQGASHEQYF. The DNA of the CDR3 is TGTGCCAGCAGTCCCCAGGGGGCGTCCCACGAGCAGTACTTC. The V and J genes are TRBV7-9 and TRBJ2-7; 8 bases align to TRBD1. The ends lost 6 bases at V and 5 bases at J; junction bases unmatched: 9. The length of the CDR3 is 14 residues. CDR1 and CDR2 from the germline V gene are SEHNR and FQNEAQ (reference sequence).

This clone was recorded once. One end of the junction varies from germline; a read error may be responsible. The V and J genes are TRBV7-9 and TRBJ1-1; the D gene is possibly TRBD1 (6 bases). From germline, CDR1 is SEHNR and CDR2 FQNEAQ (reference sequence). The CDR3 sequence is 15 residues long. The CDR3 protein is CSSSFGLGGNTEAFF. The CDR3 region has the DNA TGTTCCAGCAGCTTCGGTTTAGGGGGGAACACTGAAGCTTTCTTT.

This chain connects TRBV30 to TRBJ1-1; D possibly corresponds to TRBD1 (6 bases). This CDR3 has 14 amino acids. Germline V gives CDR1 GTSNPN, CDR2 SVGIG (reference sequence). Between the trimmed V and J ends, which lost 3 bases and 3 bases, there was a span of 14 bases. CDR3 loop: CAWRRGGRDTEAFF. DNA for the CDR3: TGTGCCTGGAGAAGGGGGGGCCGGGACACTGAAGCTTTCTTT. Based on the CDR3 plus reference TRBV30 and TRBJ1-1, the full variable domain is SQTIHQWPATLVQPVGSPLSLECTVEGTSNPNLYWYRQAAGRGLQLLFYSVGIGQISSEVPQNLSASRPQDRQFILSSKKLLLSDSGFYLCAWRRGGRDTEAFFGQGTRLTVV.

This clone was recorded a few times. This rearrangement joins TRBV9 to TRBJ2-7; D might be TRBD2 (5 bases). Per germline, CDR1 SGDLS and CDR2 YYNGEE. The germline V and J ends were trimmed by 10 bases and 2 bases, with 13 bases remaining between them. The CDR3 length is 12 residues. This chain's CDR3 is CAGGSPPYEQYF. The CDR3, as DNA: TGTGCCGGAGGCTCCCCGCCCTACGAGCAGTACTTC.

The V call is TRBV19, the J call TRBJ1-1, with D uncertain. The CDR3 extends over 13 amino acids. Germline CDR1 and CDR2: LNHDA and SQIVND (reference sequence). V was clipped by 6 bases and J by 2 bases, with 10 bases between them. CDR3 sequence reads: CASSPLANTEAFF. As DNA, the CDR3 is TGTGCCAGTAGCCCTCTGGCCAACACTGAAGCTTTCTTT.

V is TRBV7-8 and J is TRBJ2-1; D may be TRBD2 (6 bases). This CDR3 has 15 residues. Germline lookup yields CDR1 SGHVS and CDR2 FQNEAQ. V shed 4 bases and J shed 8 bases, with 18 bases lying between them. The CDR3 sequence is CASSSGQPGLDEQFF. Here the CDR3 DNA reads TGTGCCAGCAGCTCGGGTCAACCGGGACTCGATGAGCAGTTCTTC.

The chain couples TRBV19 to TRBJ2-7; 7 bases match TRBD2. This CDR3 comprises 13 residues. Germline loops: CDR1 LNHDA, CDR2 SQIVND (reference sequence). Trimming took 3 bases from V and 7 from J; bases not matched to a gene: 6. The CDR3 DNA follows: TGTGCCAGTAGTATCGGGACTAACTGGGAGCAGTACTTC. This translates into CASSIGTNWEQYF.

The genes are TRBV4-2 and TRBJ1-1; 7 bases are a match to TRBD1. V shed 1 base, J shed 9 bases, and the junction held 5 bases outside the gene matches. CDR1 is LGHNA and CDR2 is YNFKEQ in the germline V gene. The CDR3 loop spans 13 amino acids. CDR3 DNA sequence: TGTGCCAGCAGCCAAGGGGGGACAGAGAAAGCTTTCTTT. This encodes CASSQGGTEKAFF.

V gene TRBV5-1 combines with J gene TRBJ2-5, with 9 bases fitting TRBD1. With the DNA end fitting TRBJ2-7 better, the J assignment may be wrong. Looked up from germline, CDR1 is SGHRS and CDR2 is YFSETQ. The CDR3 extends over 19 amino acids. In nucleotides, the CDR3 is TGCGCCAGCAGCACCTTCCTGGAGTCCGGGACAGGGATCCCCTACGAGCAGTACTTC. This encodes CASSTFLESGTGIPYEQYF.

The chain employs TRBV7-2 and TRBJ2-2, with 7 positions matching TRBD1. The CDR3 consists of 15 residues. CDR1 and CDR2 (germline): SGHTA, FQGNSA. V was pared by 6 bases and J by 0 bases, with 4 bases of the junction left unmatched. The CDR3 region has the DNA TGTGCCAGCAGTCCCAGGGGGTCGAACACCGGGGAGCTGTTTTTT. Translating gives CASSPRGSNTGELFF. The variable domain in full, completed from reference TRBV7-2 and TRBJ2-2, reads GAGVSQSPSNKVTEKGKDVELRCDPISGHTALYWYRQSLGQGLEFLIYFQGNSAPDKSGLPSDRFSAERTGGSVSTLTIQRTQQEDSAVYLCASSPRGSNTGELFFGEGSRLTVL.

This rearrangement joins TRBV18 to TRBJ2-1; D might be TRBD1 (6 bases). Looked up from germline, CDR1 is KGHSH and CDR2 is LQKENI. The CDR3 has 14 residues. V lost 4 bases and J lost 9, with 16 bases in between. The CDR3 region is CASSLSNRVGEQFF. The CDR3 DNA reads TGTGCCAGCTCACTATCGAACAGGGTTGGTGAGCAGTTCTTC.

The rearrangement uses TRBV27 and TRBJ2-7, with 9 bases that match TRBD1. CDR1 and CDR2 (germline): MNHEY, SMNVEV (reference sequence). The CDR3 has 14 residues. The V and J ends lost 6 bases and 1 base, in that order; junction bases with no gene match: 4. Written as DNA, the CDR3 is TGTGCCAGCAGACCGGGACAGGGTTCCTACGAGCAGTACTTC. It is translated as CASRPGQGSYEQYF.

The rearrangement links TRBV7-8 to TRBJ1-2, with a tentative D call TRBD1 (5 bases). CDR1 SGHVS and CDR2 FQNEAQ come from the germline V gene. Trimming cost V 8 bases and J 3 bases, with 19 bases left between them. The CDR3 has 15 amino acids. CDR3 sequence: CASFPGGTRDYGYTF. CDR3 coding DNA: TGTGCCAGCTTCCCTGGGGGGACGAGGGACTATGGCTACACCTTC.